Sequencing of this TCR beta chain was carried out in a study of cytomegalovirus exposure and HLA in healthy donors. PCR amplification relied on 60 Vbeta primers (plus 13 Jbeta primers). Generated by immunoSEQ multiplex PCR, the TCRdb table keeps only in-frame clones and is missing some. The repertoire has about 190,000 clones, 75% to 85% of them found once; the top ten carry under 2.5%. With V trimmed by 4 bases and J by 10 bases, 12 bases remained unmatched. This CDR3 spans 17 amino acids. Germline V gene data show CDR1 as LGHNA and CDR2 as YSLEER. Material: PBMCs. This chain uses TRBV4-3 with TRBJ1-6; 11 positions agree with TRBD1. This sequence originates from a woman younger than 45 in good health and CMV-seronegative. The CDR3 coding sequence is TGCGCCAGCAGCCCCTATGGGGACAGGGGGAATTTGTCACCCCTCCACTTT. It specifies CASSPYGDRGNLSPLHF.